The text below deals with one TCR beta chain. This sample is part of a study of blood T cell repertoires in COVID-19. Overall study: Spain, Italy and the United States supplied samples that represented acute and convalescent COVID-19. Sample material is recorded as cDNA or gDNA derived from T cells, B-cell-depleted T cells, or PBMCs.

Authors' data handling: Amplified reference gene primers provided the basis for estimating nucleated cell counts. The assay was immunoSEQ multiplex PCR, and TCRdb's table has in-frame clones only and misses some. For V, J and clone size, that table is used; D and trimming come from the DNA. The profile shows roughly 400,000 clones, approximately 88% of them singletons. Those who participated ranged in age from about 18 to 95 years and resided in some 24 US areas. This CDR3 is built from 15 residues. Germline V gene sequence: CDR1 SGHTA, CDR2 FQGNSA. V was clipped by 3 bases and J by 0 bases; unmatched bases: 0.

This clonotype originated in a woman aged 40 to 50 with acute COVID-19. Input material: PBMCs or T cells enriched from blood (not recorded which). This sequence joins TRBV7-2 and TRBJ1-5, with 9 positions matching TRBD1. The CDR3 here is CASSLDRGSNQPQHF. The CDR3 region has the DNA TGTGCCAGCAGCTTGGACAGGGGTAGCAATCAGCCCCAGCATTTT.